The T cell receptor (beta chain) under discussion was sequenced for a study of blood T cell repertoires in COVID-19. How the authors handled the data: Reference gene primer amplification yielded estimated nucleated cell counts. Only in-frame clones appear in the TCRdb table, and some are missing; sequencing was by immunoSEQ multiplex PCR. D and trimming come from the DNA, and the V and J calls and clone size come from that table. The sample has more than 95,000 clones, about 86% seen once. The junction had 7 bases not matched to a gene; V was cut back by 1 base and J by 7 bases. This CDR3 comprises 15 residues. Germline V gene sequence: CDR1 ENHRY, CDR2 SYGVKD.

The sequence was obtained from a man in his 70s who had recovered from COVID-19. The sequenced sample consisted of peripheral blood. The chain employs TRBV10-3 and TRBJ1-2; 9 bases map to TRBD1. The CDR3 region has the DNA TGTGCCATCAGTGAGTTCCTACAGGGGGCCGGTGGCTACACCTTC. Its translation is CAISEFLQGAGGYTF.